The 23 T cell receptor beta chains in this list originate from one sample, sequenced in a study of blood T cells in healthy people across ages. A second PCR, run for about 7 to 12 cycles, used a sample-barcoded 5' primer plus a J-beta primer mix. Using its own MiXCR run on the 5' RACE reads, TCRdb lists one record per CDR3 protein. The table has fewer than 2,000,000 distinct CDR3 sequences, approximately 39% seen once. Sequenced input: blood. The receptors shown here come from a human donor in good health.

The CDR3: CASSQDGGGGNSPLHF. In nucleotides, the CDR3 is TGCGCCAGCAGCCAAGATGGGGGGGGAGGGAATTCACCCCTCCACTTT. V and J are TRBV4-3 and TRBJ1-6; weak D call: TRBD1 (5 bases). CDR1 is LGHNA and CDR2 is YSLEER in the germline V gene. The CDR3 spans 16 residues. Trimming left V 0 bases short and J 7 bases short, with 13 bases between.

The chain couples TRBV12-3 or TRBV12-4 to TRBJ1-4, with D perhaps TRBD1 (5 bases). The length of the CDR3 is 15 residues. V dropped 4 bases and J dropped 7 bases, with 16 bases sitting between them. The CDR3 coding sequence is TGTGCCAGCAGTTGGGGGGGACGGAACTTTGAAAAACTGTTTTTT. Residues: CASSWGGRNFEKLFF.

The rearrangement links TRBV6-5 to TRBJ2-7, with TRBD2 as a possible D gene (6 bases). The CDR3 consists of 12 residues. Germline CDR1 reads MNHEY; CDR2 reads SVGAGI. With 7 bases removed from V and 3 bases from J, the gap between germline ends came to 10 bases. The CDR3 loop reads CASKSGVYEQYF. CDR3 in DNA: TGTGCCAGCAAGTCGGGGGTCTACGAGCAGTACTTC.

This clonotype occurred a few times. CDR3 sequence (DNA): TGTGCCAGCAGCTCGAAGGACAGGGGGCACACTGAAGCTTTCTTT. It is translated as CASSSKDRGHTEAFF. V and J are TRBV7-9 and TRBJ1-1, with 11 nucleotides matching TRBD1. This CDR3 has 15 residues. Germline V gives CDR1 SEHNR, CDR2 FQNEAQ (reference sequence). With V trimmed by 4 bases and J by 3 bases, 4 bases remained unmatched.

The V call is TRBV29-1, the J call TRBJ1-2, with D uncertain. Germline V CDR1 and CDR2: SQVTM, ANQGSEA. V gave up 4 bases and J gave up 8 bases, with 11 bases separating them. The CDR3 runs to 11 residues. CDR3 sequence (DNA): TGCAGCGTTGGCTCTGGGTTAGGCTACACCTTC. Translated, it gives CSVGSGLGYTF.

A word on this clonotype: One end of the junction does not line up with germline, which may come from a read error. V usage is TRBV12-3 or TRBV12-4 and J usage is TRBJ2-1; a possible D gene is TRBD2 (6 bases). CDR3 length equals 13 residues. In DNA, the CDR3 is TGTACCAGCAGTTTAGCGGAGCCTAATGAGCAGTTCTTC. Residues: CTSSLAEPNEQFF.

This chain links TRBV7-8 with TRBJ2-2; D is unclear. Germline CDR1 is SGHVS and CDR2 is FQNEAQ. The CDR3 totals 13 residues. V was pared by 3 bases and J by 9 bases, with 11 bases between. The DNA for the CDR3 is TGTGCCAGCAGCTTCCAATACGACCGGGAGCTGTTTTTT. It is translated as CASSFQYDRELFF.

The chain combines TRBV20-1 with TRBJ1-6; D perhaps matches TRBD1 (5 bases). CDR3 length: 17 residues. Looked up from germline, CDR1 is DFQATT and CDR2 is SNEGSKA (reference sequence). V was shortened by 0 bases and J by 9 bases, with 21 bases between the two germline ends. The CDR3 DNA reads TGCAGTGCTAGAGATACGGGGCAGGGCCGGTGGGGTTCACCCCTCCACTTT. Translation: CSARDTGQGRWGSPLHF.

The rearrangement joins TRBV7-9 to TRBJ1-2; the D is unclear. The CDR3 is 13 residues long. CDR1 SEHNR and CDR2 FQNEAQ come from the germline V gene (reference sequence). Trimming took off 5 bases at V and 8 bases at J, with 15 bases between the two ends. The CDR3 region has the DNA TGTGCCAGCAGCCAAGGGAACAGAGGAGGCTACACCTTC. As protein: CASSQGNRGGYTF. The full variable domain, rest sourced from reference TRBV7-9 and TRBJ1-2, is DTGVSQNPRHKITKRGQNVTFRCDPISEHNRLYWYRQTLGQGPEFLTYFQNEAQLEKSRLLSDRFSAERPKGSFSTLEIQRTEQGDSAMYLCASSQGNRGGYTFGSGTRLTVV.

The chain carries TRBV14 and TRBJ1-1; the D is unclear. V lost 0 bases, J lost 3 bases, and 11 bases lay in between. CDR1 is SGHDN, CDR2 FVKESK, per germline. This CDR3 region has 15 residues. Written as DNA, the CDR3 is TGTGCCAGCAGCCAAGACTTGGGGATCGACACTGAAGCTTTCTTT. Translating gives CASSQDLGIDTEAFF.

This clonotype showed up many times. The gene calls are TRBV29-1 and TRBJ2-7, with 8 bases matching TRBD1. The CDR3 consists of 13 residues. V trimming: 4 bases; J trimming: 2 bases; junction bases outside the gene matches: 4. The germline V gene encodes CDR1 SQVTM and CDR2 ANQGSEA. The DNA of the CDR3 is TGCAGCGTTGGGTTGACAGGGGCCTACGAGCAGTACTTC. Encoded protein: CSVGLTGAYEQYF.

This clonotype was seen more than once but under ten times. The chain recombines TRBV19 with TRBJ1-5; D is possibly TRBD1 (6 bases). Per germline, CDR1 LNHDA and CDR2 SQIVND (reference sequence). The CDR3 runs 13 residues. The V gene lost 3 bases and the J gene lost 6 bases, with 9 bases spanning the gap. Written as DNA, the CDR3 is TGTGCCAGTAGTATTGGAGGGGGTCAGCCCCAGCATTTT. Protein product: CASSIGGGQPQHF.

This clonotype was detected a few times. The chain carries TRBV27 and TRBJ2-7; no clear D. This CDR3 has 9 residues. Trimming left V 7 bases short and J 10 bases short, with 8 bases between. Germline CDR1 is MNHEY and CDR2 is SMNVEV (reference sequence). The CDR3 nucleotides are TGTGCCAGCAAGGTCAGCCAGTACTTC. It translates to CASKVSQYF.

There are a few counts of this clonotype. This sequence joins TRBV9 and TRBJ1-4, with D perhaps matching TRBD1 (5 bases). V lost 1 base, J lost 11 bases, and 12 bases lay in between. The CDR3 runs 13 residues. Germline V gene data show CDR1 as SGDLS and CDR2 as YYNGEE. The CDR3 loop reads CASSVQGWGKLFF. CDR3 nucleotides: TGTGCCAGCAGCGTACAGGGTTGGGGGAAACTGTTTTTT. The full variable domain, completed using reference TRBV9 and TRBJ1-4, is DSGVTQTPKHLITATGQRVTLRCSPRSGDLSVYWYQQSLDQGLQFLIQYYNGEERAKGNILERFSAQQFPDLHSELNLSSLELGDSALYFCASSVQGWGKLFFGSGTQLSVL.

The chain has TRBV24-1 and TRBJ2-3; TRBD2 is a possible D gene (5 bases). CDR3 length: 15 amino acids. The V and J ends lost 7 bases and 2 bases respectively, with 15 bases between them. Per germline, CDR1 KGHDR and CDR2 SFDVKD. CDR3 coding DNA: TGTGCCACCAGCGCGACCCGGGATCACACAGATACGCAGTATTTT. It yields the protein CATSATRDHTDTQYF.

The chain couples TRBV6-5 to TRBJ2-1; D perhaps matches TRBD2 (5 bases). Germline CDR1 and CDR2: MNHEY and SVGAGI. The CDR3 runs 16 residues. V lost 2 bases to trimming and J lost 5 bases, with 16 bases between them. The CDR3 reads CASSYIRAGDDNEQFF. CDR3 DNA sequence: TGTGCCAGCAGTTACATAAGGGCGGGCGACGACAATGAGCAGTTCTTC.

This clonotype was observed a handful of times. This chain uses TRBV14 with TRBJ2-5; 8 bases line up with TRBD1. The V segment lost 1 base and the J segment 5 bases; nucleotides outside the gene matches: 15. This CDR3 has 18 residues. Germline V gives CDR1 SGHDN, CDR2 FVKESK. For the CDR3, the DNA is TGTGCCAGCAGCCAAGGCTTGATAGGACAGGGTAAAGCGGAGACCCAGTACTTC. Translation: CASSQGLIGQGKAETQYF. Combining the CDR3 with reference TRBV14 and TRBJ2-5 gives the whole variable domain EAGVTQFPSHSVIEKGQTVTLRCDPISGHDNLYWYRRVMGKEIKFLLHFVKESKQDESGMPNNRFLAERTGGTYSTLKVQPAELEDSGVYFCASSQGLIGQGKAETQYFGPGTRLLVL.

Written as DNA, the CDR3 is TGCGCCAGCAGCCAAGATTATGGGGGGCGAACTGAAGCTTTCTTT. It yields the protein CASSQDYGGRTEAFF. The chain couples TRBV4-3 to TRBJ1-1, with TRBD1 as a possible D gene (6 bases). CDR3 length: 15 amino acids. Germline CDR1 is LGHNA and CDR2 is YSLEER. The V and J ends lost 0 bases and 5 bases respectively, with 13 bases between them.

The rearrangement links TRBV7-9 to TRBJ2-4; D unclear. CDR3 length equals 17 residues. Germline V gives CDR1 SEHNR, CDR2 FQNEAQ (reference sequence). Trimming cost V 0 bases and J 4 bases, with 16 bases left between them. CDR3 sequence (DNA): TGTGCCAGCAGCTTAGCGTATCTCCTAAGTACTAAAAACATTCAGTACTTC. Its protein product is CASSLAYLLSTKNIQYF.

The V gene is TRBV7-9, the J gene TRBJ2-7; either TRBD1 or TRBD2 may supply D (5 bases each). The germline V and J ends were trimmed by 6 bases and 2 bases, with 17 bases remaining between them. The CDR3 has 15 residues. From germline, CDR1 is SEHNR and CDR2 FQNEAQ (reference sequence). CDR3 nucleotides: TGTGCCAGCAGTCCAAGACCGGGGACCGCCTACGAGCAGTACTTC. Translating gives CASSPRPGTAYEQYF. The entire variable domain, with the rest obtained from reference TRBV7-9 and TRBJ2-7, is as follows: DTGVSQNPRHKITKRGQNVTFRCDPISEHNRLYWYRQTLGQGPEFLTYFQNEAQLEKSRLLSDRFSAERPKGSFSTLEIQRTEQGDSAMYLCASSPRPGTAYEQYFGPGTRLTVT.

The chain uses TRBV4-3 and TRBJ2-3; D is tentatively TRBD1 or TRBD2 (5 bases each). CDR1 LGHNA and CDR2 YSLEER come from the germline V gene. Trimming removed 4 bases at V and 0 bases at J, with 8 bases between. The CDR3 runs 14 residues. The chain's CDR3 is CASSRQRSTDTQYF. The CDR3 coding sequence is TGCGCCAGCAGCCGACAGCGGAGCACAGATACGCAGTATTTT.

This clonotype showed up just a few times. The V call is TRBV5-1, the J call TRBJ2-7, with TRBD2 as a possible D gene (6 bases). The V and J ends lost 4 bases and 6 bases respectively, with 20 bases between them. Germline V gene sequence: CDR1 SGHRS, CDR2 YFSETQ. This CDR3 comprises 15 residues. CDR3 sequence (DNA): TGCGCCAGCAGCCCGAACGGAGGGGTACAGAGCGAGCAGTACTTC. As protein: CASSPNGGVQSEQYF.

This clonotype was detected a few times. The rearrangement joins TRBV7-9 to TRBJ1-1; 7 bases map to TRBD1. The V and J ends lost 5 bases and 12 bases, in that order; junction bases with no gene match: 9. The CDR3 consists of 12 residues. CDR1 and CDR2 from the germline V gene are SEHNR and FQNEAQ (reference sequence). CDR3 sequence (DNA): TGTGCCAGCAGCCTTACGGGGACAGTAACTTTCTTT. It specifies CASSLTGTVTFF.